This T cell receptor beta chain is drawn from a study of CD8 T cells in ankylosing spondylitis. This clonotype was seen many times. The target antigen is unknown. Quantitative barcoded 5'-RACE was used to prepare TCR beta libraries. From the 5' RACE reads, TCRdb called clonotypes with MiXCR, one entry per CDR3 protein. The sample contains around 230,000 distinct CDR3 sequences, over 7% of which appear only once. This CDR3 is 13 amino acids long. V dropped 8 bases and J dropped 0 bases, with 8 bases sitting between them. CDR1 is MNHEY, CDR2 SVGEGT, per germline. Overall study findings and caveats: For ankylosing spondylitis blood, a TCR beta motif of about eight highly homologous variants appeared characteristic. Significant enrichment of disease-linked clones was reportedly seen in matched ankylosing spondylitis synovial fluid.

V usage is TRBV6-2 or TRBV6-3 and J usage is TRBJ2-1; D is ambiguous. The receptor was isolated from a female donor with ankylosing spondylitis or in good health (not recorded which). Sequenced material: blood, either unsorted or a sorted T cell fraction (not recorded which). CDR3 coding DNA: TGTGCCAGCGGTAAGAGCTCCTACAATGAGCAGTTCTTC. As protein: CASGKSSYNEQFF.